This T cell receptor beta chain derives from a study of blood T cells in healthy people across ages. Then a second PCR, running roughly 7 to 12 cycles, was carried out with a sample-barcoded 5' primer and a J-beta primer mix. TCRdb reanalysed the 5' RACE reads using MiXCR and keeps one entry per CDR3 protein. The table records 600,000 or so distinct CDR3 sequences, about 30% of them present only once. The germline V gene has CDR1 SQVTM and CDR2 ANQGSEA. The CDR3 sequence is 15 residues long. The sequenced sample was blood. The clonotype comes from a woman older than 75 in good health. The chain employs TRBV29-1 and TRBJ2-4, with 9 bases lining up with TRBD1. The J call is in doubt because the DNA end fits TRBJ2-7 better. CDR3 region: CSVEDYTDRGYEQYF. DNA of the CDR3: TGCAGCGTTGAAGATTATACGGACAGGGGATACGAGCAGTACTTC.